The 5 T cell receptor beta chains in this list originate from one sample, sequenced in a study of blood T cell repertoires in COVID-19 (dated by TCRdb to 2019 to 2021). Library construction relied on the immunoSEQ multiplex PCR assay. In TCRdb, the immuneACCESS table is reduced to in-frame sequences with V and J assigned. These tables do not hold every clone; where another copy was compared, an unresolved V gene accounts for under half, and the others remain unexplained. The sample yields more than 80,000 clones; approximately 80% were counted once. 6.2% of the sample comes from the top ten. Sequencing used peripheral blood. These receptors all come from an older man with COVID-19, enrolled during active disease.

This clone turned up a few times. The chain combines TRBV11-2 with TRBJ1-1, with 8 positions matching TRBD1. The CDR3 contains 17 residues. Germline V gene lookup returns CDR1 SGHAT and CDR2 FQNNGV. V was pared by 4 bases and J by 2 bases, with 12 bases of the junction left unmatched. CDR3 residues: CASSSHNQGASNTEAFF. DNA for the CDR3: TGTGCCAGCAGCTCACATAATCAGGGGGCGTCAAACACTGAAGCTTTCTTT.

V and J are TRBV19 and TRBJ2-1; no reliable D call. The germline gives CDR1 LNHDA, CDR2 SQIVND (reference sequence). This CDR3 has 12 residues. V lost 3 bases and J 6 bases, leaving 6 bases between the germline ends. DNA for the CDR3: TGTGCCAGTAGTATTCAGGTCAATGAGCAGTTCTTC. Amino acids: CASSIQVNEQFF.

In this sample, this clone turned up once. The chain joins TRBV2 to TRBJ2-2; 12 bases line up with TRBD2. J lost 1 base, V lost 1 base, and 4 bases had no gene match. Germline CDR1 reads SNHLY; CDR2 reads FYNNEI. This CDR3 contains 18 residues. The CDR3 bases are TGTGCCAGCAGTGAAGGACTAGCGGGAGAGTTGAACACCGGGGAGCTGTTTTTT. This encodes CASSEGLAGELNTGELFF. The full variable domain, rest sourced from reference TRBV2 and TRBJ2-2, is EPEVTQTPSHQVTQMGQEVILRCVPISNHLYFYWYRQILGQKVEFLVSFYNNEISEKSEIFDDQFSVERPDGSNFTLKIRSTKLEDSAMYFCASSEGLAGELNTGELFFGEGSRLTVL.

This chain connects TRBV19 to TRBJ1-5, with D possibly being TRBD1 (5 bases). V lost 6 bases and J 7 bases, leaving 19 bases between the germline ends. Germline CDR1 and CDR2: LNHDA and SQIVND (reference sequence). The CDR3 runs 15 residues. This chain's CDR3 is CASSPPGVRIQPQHF. The CDR3 DNA follows: TGTGCCAGTAGCCCACCGGGGGTAAGAATCCAGCCCCAGCATTTT.

The chain employs TRBV19 and TRBJ2-3; TRBD2 matches 12 bases. The V segment lost 5 bases and the J segment 0 bases; nucleotides outside the gene matches: 6. Germline loops: CDR1 LNHDA, CDR2 SQIVND (reference sequence). CDR3 length equals 17 residues. CDR3 DNA: TGTGCCAGTAGTTCAAGGACTAGCGGGGCTAGCACAGATACGCAGTATTTT. Amino acid sequence: CASSSRTSGASTDTQYF.